One sample yielded the 19 T cell receptor beta chains listed below, sequenced in a study of vaccination effects on CD4 cells after COVID-19. Repertoires were generated with immunoSEQ multiplex PCR, while TCRdb's copy carries only in-frame clones and drops some. The sample comprises tens of thousands of clones, 74% of which are singletons, and 2% to 2.5% rests with the top ten. These receptors have no known antigen. Culturing for about ten days preceded CD4+ T cell isolation. As their vaccination, participants received two doses of either BNT162b2 or mRNA-1273. The sample in question was CD4+ T cells from PBMCs cultured without peptide, obtained after COVID-19 vaccination. The receptors here all came from a human donor who received a COVID-19 vaccine.

The chain links TRBV6-5 to TRBJ1-2; possible D gene TRBD1, 6 bases. In germline, CDR1 is MNHEY, CDR2 SVGAGI. CDR3 length: 13 residues. V was trimmed by 6 bases and J by 3 bases, leaving 11 bases between them. The CDR3 DNA reads as TGTGCCAGCAGCCGAGGGGGAGACTATGGCTACACCTTC. It translates to CASSRGGDYGYTF.

This chain joins TRBV15 and TRBJ2-7; TRBD1 matches 9 bases. V lost 3 bases to trimming and J lost 6 bases; unmatched junction nucleotides: 3. CDR3 length: 13 amino acids. Germline assignment: CDR1 LNHNV and CDR2 YYDKDF (reference sequence). The CDR3 DNA is TGTGCCACCAGCAGCGGGACAGGGCCCGAGCAGTACGTC. It yields the protein CATSSGTGPEQYV.

The chain links TRBV9 to TRBJ2-2; D possibly corresponds to TRBD1 (5 bases). Germline assignment: CDR1 SGDLS and CDR2 YYNGEE. The CDR3 runs 13 residues. V lost 5 bases, J lost 6 bases, and 11 bases lay in between. The CDR3 reads CASRSQGAGELFF. CDR3 nucleotides: TGTGCCAGCAGGTCCCAAGGGGCCGGGGAGCTGTTTTTT. Variable domain in full (rest from reference TRBV9 and TRBJ2-2): DSGVTQTPKHLITATGQRVTLRCSPRSGDLSVYWYQQSLDQGLQFLIQYYNGEERAKGNILERFSAQQFPDLHSELNLSSLELGDSALYFCASRSQGAGELFFGEGSRLTVL.

In its sample, this clone was seen once. The rearrangement joins TRBV12-5 to TRBJ1-2, with D possibly TRBD1 on 5 matching bases. Germline assignment: CDR1 LGHNT and CDR2 FRNRAP. Deletions cut 6 bases from V and 0 bases from J, with 20 bases between. CDR3 length: 17 amino acids. This chain's CDR3 is CASGRTPGPQANYGYTF. CDR3 DNA: TGTGCTAGTGGCCGAACCCCGGGACCCCAAGCTAACTATGGCTACACCTTC.

This clone was observed a handful of times. The gene calls are TRBV4-1 and TRBJ2-2, with TRBD1 matching 9 bases. This CDR3 is 17 amino acids long. Per the germline V gene, CDR1 is MGHRA and CDR2 is YSYEKL. J was trimmed by 5 bases and V by 8 bases; bases with no gene match: 15. The CDR3 protein is CASWRGPGQGGTGELFF. DNA for the CDR3: TGCGCCAGCTGGAGAGGTCCGGGACAGGGAGGGACCGGGGAGCTGTTTTTT.

The chain combines TRBV6-6 with TRBJ1-2; 8 bases map to TRBD1. The V segment lost 7 bases and the J segment 7 bases; nucleotides outside the gene matches: 2. The CDR3 length is 11 residues. Per germline, CDR1 MNHNY and CDR2 SVGAGI (reference sequence). DNA for the CDR3: TGTGCCAGCAACGACAGGGGTGGCTACACCTTC. Translation gives CASNDRGGYTF.

This chain joins TRBV20-1 and TRBJ1-5; D not certain. In germline, CDR1 is DFQATT, CDR2 SNEGSKA (reference sequence). This CDR3 is built from 18 residues. Trimming took 3 bases from V and 2 from J, leaving 23 bases between them. CDR3 sequence (DNA): TGCAGTGCTAGTTCGCCACAAAGAGACGGGTGGCGCAATCAGCCCCAGCATTTT. This translates into CSASSPQRDGWRNQPQHF.

The chain recombines TRBV4-2 with TRBJ2-3; D unresolved. CDR3 length: 14 residues. In germline, CDR1 is LGHNA, CDR2 YNFKEQ. Trimming took off 1 base at V and 1 base at J, with 6 bases between the two ends. The CDR3 protein is CASSQAIGTDTQYF. The CDR3 DNA reads as TGTGCCAGCAGCCAAGCCATCGGCACAGATACGCAGTATTTT.

This chain uses TRBV7-9 with TRBJ2-2; D is undetermined. Germline V gene data show CDR1 as SEHNR and CDR2 as FQNEAQ (reference sequence). V was clipped by 3 bases and J by 1 base, with 9 bases between them. The CDR3 sequence is 15 residues long. CDR3 protein: CASSLGLRNTGELFF. In DNA, the CDR3 is TGTGCCAGCAGCTTGGGTCTGAGGAACACCGGGGAGCTGTTTTTT.

This clone has just a few counts. The chain employs TRBV5-1 and TRBJ1-4; TRBD1 is a possible D gene (5 bases). Deletions cut 2 bases from V and 4 bases from J, with 12 bases between. Germline V CDR1 and CDR2: SGHRS, YFSETQ. The CDR3 is 15 amino acids. DNA of the CDR3: TGCGCCAGCAGCTTCTCCGGCAGGGATAATGAAAAACTGTTTTTT. Protein: CASSFSGRDNEKLFF.

The V gene is TRBV6-5, the J gene TRBJ1-1, with 7 bases matching TRBD1. V lost 6 bases to trimming and J lost 2 bases; unmatched junction nucleotides: 6. This CDR3 comprises 14 residues. The germline V gene has CDR1 MNHEY and CDR2 SVGAGI. The CDR3 spells CASRRGQLNTEAFF. CDR3 nucleotides: TGTGCCAGCAGAAGGGGGCAACTAAACACTGAAGCTTTCTTT.

The V and J genes are TRBV6-5 and TRBJ2-7, with 7 bases aligning to TRBD2. Per germline, CDR1 MNHEY and CDR2 SVGAGI. The length of the CDR3 is 14 residues. V shed 0 bases, J shed 3 bases, and the junction held 2 bases outside the gene matches. The CDR3 here is CASSYSSGGYEQYV. The DNA for the CDR3 is TGTGCCAGCAGTTACTCCTCGGGGGGCTACGAGCAGTACGTC.

The genes are TRBV10-3 and TRBJ2-5; D is perhaps TRBD1 or TRBD2 (5 bases each). Trimming shortened V by 3 bases and J by 4 bases, and 9 bases separated the two germline ends. CDR3 length equals 13 residues. The germline CDR1 and CDR2 sequences are ENHRY and SYGVKD. The CDR3 region is CAISDGAGETQYF. The CDR3 DNA follows: TGTGCCATCAGTGACGGGGCGGGAGAGACCCAGTACTTC.

The chain recombines TRBV30 with TRBJ2-5, with 8 bases matching TRBD1. The CDR3 spans 14 residues. V trimming: 5 bases; J trimming: 0 bases; junction bases outside the gene matches: 5. Germline V gives CDR1 GTSNPN, CDR2 SVGIG (reference sequence). Here the CDR3 DNA reads TGTGCCTGGGTGCGGGACAGGAACCAAGAGACCCAGTACTTC. Translated, it gives CAWVRDRNQETQYF.

The count of this clone is one. This chain connects TRBV12-3 or TRBV12-4 to TRBJ1-1; D ambiguous. The V end lost 6 bases, the J end lost 6 bases, and 11 bases lay between the germline ends. The CDR3 length is 12 residues. CDR3 sequence (DNA): TGTGCCAGCAGCCGCCGCGAAGCTGAAGCTTTCTTT. Translation gives CASSRREAEAFF.

This chain connects TRBV2 to TRBJ2-3; tentatively, D is TRBD1 (6 bases). Germline loops: CDR1 SNHLY, CDR2 FYNNEI. The CDR3 totals 13 residues. V was cut by 6 bases and J by 1 base, with 8 bases left in between. The CDR3 region is CASRAGGTDTQYF. CDR3 DNA sequence: TGTGCCAGCAGAGCAGGGGGCACAGATACGCAGTATTTT. Variable domain in full (rest from reference TRBV2 and TRBJ2-3): EPEVTQTPSHQVTQMGQEVILRCVPISNHLYFYWYRQILGQKVEFLVSFYNNEISEKSEIFDDQFSVERPDGSNFTLKIRSTKLEDSAMYFCASRAGGTDTQYFGPGTRLTVL.

The rearrangement uses TRBV18 and TRBJ2-3, with D perhaps TRBD2 (6 bases). The CDR3 is 13 residues long. Germline loops: CDR1 KGHSH, CDR2 LQKENI. Trimming took 5 bases from V and 9 from J, leaving 15 bases between them. CDR3 sequence: CASSGGTLETQYF. The CDR3 DNA is TGTGCCAGCTCAGGGGGGACTCTCGAGACGCAGTATTTT.

The chain employs TRBV18 and TRBJ1-5; 7 bases match TRBD1. The CDR3 spans 14 residues. Germline V gene lookup returns CDR1 KGHSH and CDR2 LQKENI. With V trimmed by 3 bases and J by 4 bases, 3 bases remained unmatched. The CDR3 DNA reads TGTGCCAGCTCACCCGGGACAGCTAATCAGCCCCAGCATTTT. Protein: CASSPGTANQPQHF.

This clone was found a few times. The chain couples TRBV6-5 to TRBJ1-5, with 9 bases that match TRBD1. The CDR3 has 14 amino acids. The V segment lost 6 bases and the J segment 1 base; nucleotides outside the gene matches: 1. Germline CDR1 MNHEY, CDR2 SVGAGI. As DNA, the CDR3 is TGTGCCAGCAGGGGACAGGGCAGCAATCAGCCCCAGCATTTT. Translated, it gives CASRGQGSNQPQHF.